This T cell receptor beta chain is drawn from a study of T cells after posttransplantation cyclophosphamide. Study results and limitations: Later post-transplant blood repertoires were often dominated by donor CD8+ memory clones.

This CDR3 has 17 residues. V lost 1 base and J lost 6, with 19 bases in between. CDR1 LGHNA and CDR2 YNFKEQ come from the germline V gene. TCRdb keeps only in-frame clones here, not all; method: immunoSEQ multiplex PCR. Sampling found 16,000 or so clones, none seen once. This clone was counted at least ten times. Its antigen is undetermined. Busulfan-fludarabine conditioning, marrow transplant, and cyclophosphamide on days +3 and +4 were administered. Source: PBMCs, taken after allogeneic stem cell transplant with posttransplant cyclophosphamide. This receptor was taken from a female patient aged 25-40 years who received an allogeneic stem cell transplant from a related donor, was CMV-positive, and had no GVHD. The graft donor may have contributed some T cells. The chain recombines TRBV4-2 with TRBJ2-1; D possibly corresponds to TRBD2 (6 bases). CDR3 sequence reads: CASSQGGQGGTTNEQFF. As DNA, the CDR3 is TGTGCCAGCAGCCAAGGGGGTCAGGGAGGAACGACCAATGAGCAGTTCTTC.